These 11 T cell receptor beta chains were sequenced from one sample in a study of blood T cell repertoires in COVID-19. The data were produced by immunoSEQ multiplex PCR, yet TCRdb's version contains in-frame clones alone and is incomplete. The data show about 73,000 clones, about four fifths seen once. Sequencing was done on a sample of peripheral blood. Receptor source: a woman aged 60-75 years with acute or convalescent COVID-19.

The chain joins TRBV3-1 (or the pseudogene TRBV3-2) to TRBJ1-5, with D hard to call. This CDR3 has 16 residues. The V gene's germline CDR1 is LGHDT and CDR2 YNNKEL (reference sequence). Trimming shortened V by 1 base and J by 2 bases, and 12 bases separated the two germline ends. CDR3 bases: TGTGCCAGCAGCCAAGGGAGACACGGGGGCAATCAGCCCCAGCATTTT. Its translation: CASSQGRHGGNQPQHF.

DNA for the CDR3: TGTGCCAGCAGCCCCTTTTTTCGGGACACCGGGGAGCTGTTTTTT. Translated, it gives CASSPFFRDTGELFF. This sequence joins TRBV7-2 and TRBJ2-2; the D is unclear. The germline V gene encodes CDR1 SGHTA and CDR2 FQGNSA. This CDR3 is built from 15 residues. V was pared by 5 bases and J by 3 bases, with 13 bases between.

J is TRBJ1-5 and V is TRBV2, with TRBD1 identical over 7 bases. With 7 bases clipped from V and 5 bases from J, the junction kept 5 bases outside the gene matches. CDR3 size: 13 residues. Germline CDR1 SNHLY, CDR2 FYNNEI. CDR3 sequence reads: CASTRDRDQPQHF. CDR3 sequence (DNA): TGTGCCAGCACCCGGGACAGAGATCAGCCCCAGCATTTT.

The V gene is TRBV2, the J gene TRBJ2-5; 7 bases line up with TRBD1. The J segment lost 5 bases and the V segment lost 6 bases, leaving 3 bases of the junction unmatched. Germline V CDR1 and CDR2: SNHLY, FYNNEI. The CDR3 consists of 12 residues. This CDR3 is CASRGDSETQYF. The CDR3 DNA sequence: TGTGCCAGCAGGGGGGACAGTGAGACCCAGTACTTC.

The V and J genes are TRBV7-6 and TRBJ2-3; 7 bases agree with TRBD2. The CDR3 extends over 17 amino acids. After removal of 2 bases from V and 4 bases from J, the junction contained 12 bases not matched to a gene. The germline V gene has CDR1 SGHVS and CDR2 FNYEAQ. CDR3 loop: CASSLPATREYPDTQYF. The CDR3 nucleotides read TGTGCCAGCAGCTTACCGGCTACGCGGGAGTATCCAGATACGCAGTATTTT.

This rearrangement joins TRBV9 to TRBJ2-3; 8 bases map to TRBD1. This CDR3 comprises 16 residues. V lost 3 bases and J lost 0; bases outside the gene matches: 6. CDR1 SGDLS and CDR2 YYNGEE come from the germline V gene. The CDR3 reads CASSGTGSVSTDTQYF. The CDR3 DNA reads as TGTGCCAGCAGCGGGACAGGGTCTGTCAGCACAGATACGCAGTATTTT.

In DNA form, the CDR3 reads TGTGCCAGCAGCTTGAGGTTTGCGGGACAGGGTGCCTCTAACTATGGCTACACCTTC. This codes for CASSLRFAGQGASNYGYTF. The chain carries TRBV5-5 and TRBJ1-2, with 9 bases that match TRBD1. V trimming: 1 base; J trimming: 0 bases; junction bases outside the gene matches: 13. CDR3 length: 19 amino acids. Germline V gene lookup returns CDR1 SGHKS and CDR2 YYEKEE (reference sequence).

The V call is TRBV18, the J call TRBJ1-2, with unresolved D. Trimming pared 3 bases from V and 7 bases from J, leaving 6 bases between. Germline V gives CDR1 KGHSH, CDR2 LQKENI. This CDR3 spans 11 amino acids. The CDR3 protein is CASSPGLGYTF. The CDR3 DNA is TGTGCCAGCTCACCCGGACTTGGCTACACCTTC.

The genes are TRBV6-6 and TRBJ1-6; no firm D call. In germline, CDR1 is MNHNY, CDR2 SVGAGI (reference sequence). Trimming cost V 6 bases and J 7 bases, with 13 bases left between them. This CDR3 region has 14 residues. The CDR3 region is CASRSTARNSPLHF. CDR3 DNA sequence: TGTGCCAGCAGATCGACTGCTCGAAATTCACCCCTCCACTTT.

This sequence joins TRBV18 and TRBJ2-7, with 12 bases identical to TRBD1. Germline CDR1 KGHSH, CDR2 LQKENI. Trimming cost V 2 bases and J 6 bases; bases outside gene matches: 2. The CDR3 covers 14 residues. DNA for the CDR3: TGTGCCAGCTCACCAGGGACAGGGGGCATCGAGCAGTACTTC. Its translation: CASSPGTGGIEQYF.

The chain employs TRBV7-9 and TRBJ1-1; tentatively, D is TRBD1 (6 bases). The V end was cut by 7 bases, the J end by 0 bases, with 9 bases between. In germline, CDR1 is SEHNR, CDR2 FQNEAQ (reference sequence). CDR3 length: 13 residues. The CDR3 coding sequence is TGTGCCAGCAATCCAGGGGTGAACACTGAAGCTTTCTTT. This encodes CASNPGVNTEAFF.